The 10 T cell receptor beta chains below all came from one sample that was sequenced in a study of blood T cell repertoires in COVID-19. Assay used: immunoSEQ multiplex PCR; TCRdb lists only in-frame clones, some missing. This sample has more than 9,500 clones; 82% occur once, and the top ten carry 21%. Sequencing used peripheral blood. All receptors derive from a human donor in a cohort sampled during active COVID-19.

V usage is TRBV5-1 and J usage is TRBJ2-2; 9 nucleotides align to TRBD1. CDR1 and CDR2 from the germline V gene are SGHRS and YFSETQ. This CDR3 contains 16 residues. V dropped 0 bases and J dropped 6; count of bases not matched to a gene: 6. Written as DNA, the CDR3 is TGCGCCAGCAGCTTGGTAGTGACAGGGGGAGCCGGGGAGCTGTTTTTT. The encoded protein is CASSLVVTGGAGELFF. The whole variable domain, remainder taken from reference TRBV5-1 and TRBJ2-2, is KAGVTQTPRYLIKTRGQQVTLSCSPISGHRSVSWYQQTPGQGLQFLFEYFSETQRNKGNFPGRFSGRQFSNSRSEMNVSTLELGDSALYLCASSLVVTGGAGELFFGEGSRLTVL.

The CDR3 bases are TGTGCCAGCAGTCCCCCGGGAGATACGCAGTATTTT. Its protein is CASSPPGDTQYF. The rearrangement joins TRBV6-5 to TRBJ2-3; D is unresolved. In germline, CDR1 is MNHEY, CDR2 SVGAGI. The CDR3 consists of 12 residues. Trimming pared 5 bases from V and 5 bases from J, leaving 8 bases between.

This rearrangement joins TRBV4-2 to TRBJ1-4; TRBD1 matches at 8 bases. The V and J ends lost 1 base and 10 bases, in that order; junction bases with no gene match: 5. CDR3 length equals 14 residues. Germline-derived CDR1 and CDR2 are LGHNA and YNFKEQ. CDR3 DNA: TGTGCCAGCAGCCAAGGTCAGGGGGCCGGAAAACTGTTTTTT. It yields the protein CASSQGQGAGKLFF.

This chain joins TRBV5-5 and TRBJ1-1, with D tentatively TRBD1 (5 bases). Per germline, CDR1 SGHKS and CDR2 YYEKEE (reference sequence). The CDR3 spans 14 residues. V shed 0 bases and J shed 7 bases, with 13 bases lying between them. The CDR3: CASSLGQGFGEAFF. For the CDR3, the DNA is TGTGCCAGCAGCTTGGGCCAGGGTTTCGGTGAAGCTTTCTTT.

Here the CDR3 reads CASSPPQGQPYGYTF. DNA of the CDR3: TGTGCCAGCTCACCACCGCAGGGGCAACCTTATGGCTACACCTTC. The V call is TRBV18, the J call TRBJ1-2; D might be TRBD1 (6 bases). The V gene's germline CDR1 is KGHSH and CDR2 LQKENI. The CDR3 spans 15 residues. The ends were cut back, 0 bases at V and 5 bases at J, with 13 bases in the middle.

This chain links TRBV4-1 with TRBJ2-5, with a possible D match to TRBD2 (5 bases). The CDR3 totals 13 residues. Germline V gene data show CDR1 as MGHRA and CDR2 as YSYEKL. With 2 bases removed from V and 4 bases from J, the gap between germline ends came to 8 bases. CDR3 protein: CASSQFGGETQYF. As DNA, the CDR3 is TGCGCCAGCAGCCAATTTGGAGGAGAGACCCAGTACTTC.

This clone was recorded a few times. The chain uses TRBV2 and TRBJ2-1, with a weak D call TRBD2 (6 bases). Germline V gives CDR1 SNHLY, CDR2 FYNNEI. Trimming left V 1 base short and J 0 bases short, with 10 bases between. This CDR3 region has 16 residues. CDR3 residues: CASSEGLVGSYNEQFF. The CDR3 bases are TGTGCCAGCAGTGAAGGACTAGTGGGCTCCTACAATGAGCAGTTCTTC.

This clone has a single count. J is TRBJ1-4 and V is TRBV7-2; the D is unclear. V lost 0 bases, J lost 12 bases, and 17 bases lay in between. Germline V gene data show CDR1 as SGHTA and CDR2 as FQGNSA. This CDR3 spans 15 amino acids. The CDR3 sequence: CASSLAVSGLGELFF. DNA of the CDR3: TGTGCCAGCAGCTTAGCGGTTAGCGGCCTGGGAGAACTGTTTTTT.

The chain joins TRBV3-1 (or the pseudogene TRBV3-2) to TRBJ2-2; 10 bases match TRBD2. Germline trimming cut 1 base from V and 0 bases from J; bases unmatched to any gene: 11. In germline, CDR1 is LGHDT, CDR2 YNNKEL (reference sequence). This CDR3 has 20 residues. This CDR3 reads CASSQVAGGRGVTNTGELFF. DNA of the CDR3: TGTGCCAGCAGCCAAGTAGCGGGGGGCCGGGGTGTAACGAACACCGGGGAGCTGTTTTTT.

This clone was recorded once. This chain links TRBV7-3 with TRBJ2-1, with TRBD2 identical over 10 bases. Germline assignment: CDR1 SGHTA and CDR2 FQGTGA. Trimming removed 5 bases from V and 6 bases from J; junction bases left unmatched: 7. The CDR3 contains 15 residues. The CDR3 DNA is TGTGCCAGCAGCCACCGACTAGCGGGCCCCAATGAGCAGTTCTTC. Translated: CASSHRLAGPNEQFF. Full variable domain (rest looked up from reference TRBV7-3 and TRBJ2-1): GAGVSQTPSNKVTEKGKYVELRCDPISGHTALYWYRQSLGQGPEFLIYFQGTGAADDSGLPNDRFFAVRPEGSVSTLKIQRTERGDSAVYLCASSHRLAGPNEQFFGPGTRLTVL.